This T cell receptor beta chain came from a study of blood T cell repertoires in COVID-19. As for the study in general: The cDNA or gDNA used as material had been derived from T cells, B-cell-depleted T cells, or PBMCs.

TCRdb's table, derived via immunoSEQ multiplex PCR, lists solely in-frame clones and lacks some. This table holds more than 300,000 clones, roughly 88% found once. Trimming stripped 4 bases from V and 1 base from J, with 8 bases between. Germline V gene data show CDR1 as LGHDT and CDR2 as YNNKEL (reference sequence). The CDR3 spans 13 residues. Followed longitudinally, the Seattle patients had been enrolled during active infection. Sequenced: peripheral blood. This chain links TRBV3-1 (or the pseudogene TRBV3-2) with TRBJ2-7; TRBD1 might be the D (5 bases). This clonotype originated in a woman aged 25 to 39 with COVID-19, enrolled during active disease. CDR3 loop: CASSPRDSYEQYF. CDR3 nucleotides: TGTGCCAGCAGCCCCAGGGATTCCTACGAGCAGTACTTC.